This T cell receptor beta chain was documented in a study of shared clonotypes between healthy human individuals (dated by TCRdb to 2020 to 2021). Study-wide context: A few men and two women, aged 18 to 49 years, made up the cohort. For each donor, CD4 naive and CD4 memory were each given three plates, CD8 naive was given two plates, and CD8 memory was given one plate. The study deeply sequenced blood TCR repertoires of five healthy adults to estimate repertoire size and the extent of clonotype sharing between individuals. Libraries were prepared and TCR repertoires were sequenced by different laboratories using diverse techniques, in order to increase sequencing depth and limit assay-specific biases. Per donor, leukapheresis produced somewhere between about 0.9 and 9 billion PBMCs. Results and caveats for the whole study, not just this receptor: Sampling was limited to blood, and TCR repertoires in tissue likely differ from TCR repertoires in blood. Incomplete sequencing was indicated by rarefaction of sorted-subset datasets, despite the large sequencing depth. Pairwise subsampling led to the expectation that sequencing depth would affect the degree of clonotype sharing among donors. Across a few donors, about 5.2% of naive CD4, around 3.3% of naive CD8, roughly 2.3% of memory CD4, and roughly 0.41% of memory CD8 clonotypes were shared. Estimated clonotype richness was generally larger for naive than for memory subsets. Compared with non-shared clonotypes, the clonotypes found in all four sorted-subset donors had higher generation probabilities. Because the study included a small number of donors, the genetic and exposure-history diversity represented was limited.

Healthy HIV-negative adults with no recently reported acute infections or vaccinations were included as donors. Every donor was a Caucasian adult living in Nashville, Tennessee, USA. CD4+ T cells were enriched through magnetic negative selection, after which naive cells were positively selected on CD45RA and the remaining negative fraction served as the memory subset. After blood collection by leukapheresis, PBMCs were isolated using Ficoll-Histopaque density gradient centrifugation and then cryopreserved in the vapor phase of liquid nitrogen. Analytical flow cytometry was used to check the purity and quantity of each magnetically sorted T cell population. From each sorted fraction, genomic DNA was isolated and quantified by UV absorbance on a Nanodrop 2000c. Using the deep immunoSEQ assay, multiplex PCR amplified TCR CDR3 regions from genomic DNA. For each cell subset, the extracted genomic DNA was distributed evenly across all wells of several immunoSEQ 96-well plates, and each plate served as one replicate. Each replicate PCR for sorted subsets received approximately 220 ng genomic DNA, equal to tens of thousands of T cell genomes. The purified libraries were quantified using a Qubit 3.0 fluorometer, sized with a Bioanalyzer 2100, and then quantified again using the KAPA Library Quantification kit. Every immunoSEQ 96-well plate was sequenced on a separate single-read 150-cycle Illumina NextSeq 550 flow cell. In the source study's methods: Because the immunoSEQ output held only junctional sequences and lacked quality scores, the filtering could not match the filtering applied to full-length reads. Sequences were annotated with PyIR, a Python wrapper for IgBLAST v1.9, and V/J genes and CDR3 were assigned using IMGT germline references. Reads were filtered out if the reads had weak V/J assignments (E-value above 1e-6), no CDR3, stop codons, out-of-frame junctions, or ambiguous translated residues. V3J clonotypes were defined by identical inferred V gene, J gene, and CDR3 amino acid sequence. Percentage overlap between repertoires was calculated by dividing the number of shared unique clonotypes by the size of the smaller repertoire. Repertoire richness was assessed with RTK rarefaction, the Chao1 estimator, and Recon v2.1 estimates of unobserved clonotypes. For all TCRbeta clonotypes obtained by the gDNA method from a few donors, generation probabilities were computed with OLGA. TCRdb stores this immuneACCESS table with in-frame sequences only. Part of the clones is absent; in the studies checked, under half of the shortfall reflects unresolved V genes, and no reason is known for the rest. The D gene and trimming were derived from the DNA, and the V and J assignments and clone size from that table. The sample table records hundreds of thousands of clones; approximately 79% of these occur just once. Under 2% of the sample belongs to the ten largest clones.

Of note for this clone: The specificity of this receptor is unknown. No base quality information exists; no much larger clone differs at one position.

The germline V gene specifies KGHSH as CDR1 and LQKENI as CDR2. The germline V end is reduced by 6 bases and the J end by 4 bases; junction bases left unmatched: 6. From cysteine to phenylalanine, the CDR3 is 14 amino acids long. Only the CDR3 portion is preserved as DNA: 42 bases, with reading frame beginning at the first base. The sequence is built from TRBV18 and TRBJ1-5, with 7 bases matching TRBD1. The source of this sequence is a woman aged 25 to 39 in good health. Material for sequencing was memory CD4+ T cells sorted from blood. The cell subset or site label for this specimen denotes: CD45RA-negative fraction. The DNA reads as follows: TGTGCCAGCTCCCCGGGACAGACTAATCAGCCCCAGCATTTT. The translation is CASSPGQTNQPQHF. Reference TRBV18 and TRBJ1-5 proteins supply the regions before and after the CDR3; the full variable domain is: NAGVMQNPRHLVRRRGQEARLRCSPMKGHSHVYWYRQLPEEGLKFMVYLQKENIIDESGMPKERFSAEFPKEGPSILRIQQVVRGDSAAYFCASSPGQTNQPQHFGDGTRLSIL.